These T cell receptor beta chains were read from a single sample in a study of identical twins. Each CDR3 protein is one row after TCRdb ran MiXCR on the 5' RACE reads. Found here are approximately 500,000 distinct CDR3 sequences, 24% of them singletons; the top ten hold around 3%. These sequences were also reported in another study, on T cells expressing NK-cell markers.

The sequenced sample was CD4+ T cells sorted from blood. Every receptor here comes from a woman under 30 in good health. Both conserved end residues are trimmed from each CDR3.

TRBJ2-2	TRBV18	ASSPTPPPGELF
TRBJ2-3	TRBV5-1	ASSLGTGGTTDTQY
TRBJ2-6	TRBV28	ASGDRPLSGANVLT
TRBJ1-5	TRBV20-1	SATETSNQPQH
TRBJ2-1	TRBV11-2	ASSLAFSEQF
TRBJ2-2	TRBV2	ASSEARVAQSGELF
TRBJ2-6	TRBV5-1	ASSLPLLGANVLT
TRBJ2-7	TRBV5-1	ASSLGFGQGTYEQY
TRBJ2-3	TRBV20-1	SARGQPDTQY
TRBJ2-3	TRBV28	ASSVPSGPYTDTQY
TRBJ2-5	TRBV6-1	ASSAGGQETQY
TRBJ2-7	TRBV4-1	ASALGSSGGYEQY
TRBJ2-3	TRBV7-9	ASSGVGRVTDTQY
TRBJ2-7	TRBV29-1	SVSTGGMGEQY
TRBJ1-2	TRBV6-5	ASSYGLTGIGGYT
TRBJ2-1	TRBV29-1	STRTSGIPSSYNEQF
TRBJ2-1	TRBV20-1	SARDPNYNEQF
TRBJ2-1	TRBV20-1	SARLAGGVNEQF